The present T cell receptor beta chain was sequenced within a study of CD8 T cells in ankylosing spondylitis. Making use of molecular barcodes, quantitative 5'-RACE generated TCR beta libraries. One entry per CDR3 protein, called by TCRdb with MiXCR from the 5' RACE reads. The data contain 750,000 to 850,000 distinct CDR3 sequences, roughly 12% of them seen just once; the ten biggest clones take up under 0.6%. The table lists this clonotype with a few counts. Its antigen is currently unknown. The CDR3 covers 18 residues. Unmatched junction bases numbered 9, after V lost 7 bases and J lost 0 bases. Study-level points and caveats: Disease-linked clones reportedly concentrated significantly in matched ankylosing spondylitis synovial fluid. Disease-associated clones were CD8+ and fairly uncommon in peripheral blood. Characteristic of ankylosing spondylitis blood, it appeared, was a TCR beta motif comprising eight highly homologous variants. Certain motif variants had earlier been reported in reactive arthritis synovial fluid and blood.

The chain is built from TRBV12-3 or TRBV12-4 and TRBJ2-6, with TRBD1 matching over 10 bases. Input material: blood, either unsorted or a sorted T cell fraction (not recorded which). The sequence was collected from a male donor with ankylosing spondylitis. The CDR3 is CASTGPGQGISGANVLTF. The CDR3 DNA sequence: TGTGCCAGCACAGGCCCGGGACAGGGGATCTCTGGGGCCAACGTCCTGACTTTC.